This TCR beta chain was recorded in a study of shared clonotypes between healthy human individuals. Study results and limitations: Naive subsets generally exceeded memory subsets in estimated richness.

Per the original methods: ImmunoSEQ yielded junction-only sequences lacking quality scores, so filtering differed. This table comes from immunoSEQ multiplex PCR, and its TCRdb copy is limited to in-frame clones, with some not included. V, J and clone size reflect that table, while D and trimming were determined from the DNA. Among approximately 980,000 clones listed, about 80% were seen once. The CDR3 spans 14 residues. Germline V CDR1 and CDR2: SNHLY, FYNNEI. The V and J ends lost 3 bases and 4 bases, in that order; junction bases with no gene match: 4. In the case of this clone: Its target is not known.

Nashville, Tennessee was home to all donors, who were Caucasian adults. A CD45RA+ naive subset and a CD45RA-negative memory subset were split from CD4+ cells. Sequencing used memory CD4+ T cells sorted from blood. The subset is: CD45RA-negative fraction. This receptor was taken from a young man in good health. The gene calls are TRBV2 and TRBJ1-2; 8 nucleotides match TRBD1. The CDR3 sequence is CASSDQGAIYGYTF. CDR3 DNA: TGTGCCAGCAGTGACCAGGGGGCGATCTATGGCTACACCTTC.